This is a list of T cell receptor beta chains from one sample in a study of regulatory T cells in long-lasting Graves disease. TCRdb processed the multiplex PCR reads anew with MiXCR; each CDR3 protein has one entry. The table records approximately 440,000 distinct CDR3 sequences, roughly 17% of them present only once. This sample was shared with a second study, whose subject was T cells in Graves' hyperthyroidism and ophthalmopathy.

The material was peripheral blood mononuclear cells (PBMCs), obtained at new diagnosis, from a patient treated with antithyroid drugs. The receptors derive from a man aged 40-55 years with Graves disease. CDR3s include the opening cysteine and the closing phenylalanine or tryptophan.

TRBJ2-1 TRBV2 CASSEALLVGNEQFF
TRBJ2-4 TRBV28 CASSITRTENIQYF
TRBJ2-1 TRBV18 CASSQLQGSSYNEQFF
TRBJ2-7 TRBV11-2 CASSLRGSRTYEQYF
TRBJ1-1 TRBV27 CASSLSGGTWNTEAFF
TRBJ2-1 TRBV27 CASRLPGHNNEQFF
TRBJ2-2 TRBV6-1 CASRDGPTGELFF
TRBJ2-7 TRBV29-1 CSVEGQDSPREQYF
TRBJ2-7 TRBV3-1 CASSQGGQGYEQYF
TRBJ2-7 TRBV24-1 CATSEGDEQYF
TRBJ1-3 TRBV3-1 CASSQAGGNTIYF
TRBJ2-7 TRBV20-1 CSALAGSGRAWAEQYF
TRBJ2-1 TRBV15 CATSRVGRADEQFF
TRBJ2-7 TRBV28 CASMPVAGGGYEQYF
TRBJ2-7 TRBV2 CASSLTGGLREQYF
TRBJ2-1 TRBV7-2 CASSFGLSSYNEQFF
TRBJ1-1 TRBV7-9 CASGAQSNTEAFF
TRBJ1-1 TRBV19 CASGYSKTVAFF
TRBJ1-4 TRBV2 CASSEWRTGVEKLFF
TRBJ2-2 TRBV5-1 CASRSTGTGTGELFF
TRBJ2-7 TRBV27 CASRPGQGLGEQYF
TRBJ2-1 TRBV12-3/TRBV12-4 CASTLAGRSGEQFF
TRBJ1-5 TRBV6-2/TRBV6-3 CASSYSRTAFSNQPQHF
TRBJ2-4 TRBV29-1 CSVASGRDIQYF
TRBJ2-7 TRBV11-1 CASSFRGAGGEQYF
TRBJ2-2 TRBV2 CASSEAVGGDANTGELFF
TRBJ2-6 TRBV5-1 CASSEDTASGANVLTF
TRBJ1-2 TRBV20-1 CSARAIGGTGANYGYTF
TRBJ1-4 TRBV28 CASRGGGNEKLFF
TRBJ2-2 TRBV12-3/TRBV12-4 CASSYRGFF
TRBJ1-5 TRBV3-1 CASSQDFGGLQPQHF
TRBJ2-1 TRBV6-1 CASSDRTYNEQFF
TRBJ2-2 TRBV15 CATSRATGVSTGELFF
TRBJ1-3 TRBV2 CASSDGGNTIYF
TRBJ2-2 TRBV19 CATRPTTGELFF
TRBJ2-1 TRBV5-1 CASSLVGRSYNEQFF
TRBJ2-7 TRBV29-1 CSVGWTAYEQYF
TRBJ2-7 TRBV30 CAGTSGTYEQYF
TRBJ2-7 TRBV28 CASSLLVAGGPHEQYF
TRBJ2-2 TRBV7-3 CASSLSSGGELFF
TRBJ1-2 TRBV27 CASSTGPFGYTF
TRBJ2-7 TRBV11-2 CASSLSLNEQYF
TRBJ2-7 TRBV6-1 CASKQGVYEQYF
TRBJ2-7 TRBV28 CASNPGGQSYEQYF
TRBJ2-7 TRBV20-1 CSARDPAGVWDEQYF
TRBJ2-2 TRBV6-1 CASSESHRGSTGELFF
TRBJ1-1 TRBV4-1 CASSRVGEGAGGTEAFF
TRBJ1-1 TRBV30 CAWKALTENTEAFF